This T cell receptor (beta chain) was identified during a study of T cell responses to AZD1222 COVID-19 vaccine. Data came from immunoSEQ multiplex PCR; TCRdb stores just in-frame clones and leaves some out. The sample lists 70,000 to 75,000 clones; around 80% were seen once. Germline values: CDR1 SEHNR, CDR2 FQNEAQ (reference sequence). The CDR3 runs to 16 residues. The trim removed 7 bases at V and 4 bases at J, leaving 15 bases unmatched. This sample comprised peripheral blood, obtained 28 days after the second AZD1222 dose. This clonotype originated in an adult who received the AZD1222 COVID-19 vaccine. The chain combines TRBV7-9 with TRBJ2-7; TRBD2 agrees at 8 bases. In DNA form, the CDR3 reads TGTGCCAGCACCCTCTCCACGAGACGGGAGGGGTACGAGCAGTACTTC. It codes for CASTLSTRREGYEQYF.